This T cell receptor beta chain is drawn from a study of blood T cells in healthy people across ages. The overall study: For every two T cells, template switching captured about one barcoded beta molecule.

Study findings and constraints: Long-lived donors exceeded aged donors in naive CD4+ cells and diversity. Unsorted PBMCs blocked a conclusive comparison of naive and antigen-experienced cells.

This clonotype showed up just a few times. Its antigen is still unknown. For the second PCR, which ran for 7 to 11 cycles, a sample-barcoded 5' primer and a J-beta primer mix were used. Every molecule of cDNA carried a tag from a template-switch adaptor with 12 random nucleotides. TCRdb itself ran the 5' RACE reads through MiXCR, one entry per CDR3 protein. Of 750,000 to 950,000 distinct CDR3 sequences listed, 50% to 65% are singletons. Trimming cost V 2 bases and J 8 bases; bases outside gene matches: 7. This CDR3 contains 14 residues. Looked up from germline, CDR1 is SGHRS and CDR2 is YFSETQ. The receptor's source is an older man in good health. Sequences were obtained from blood. This rearrangement joins TRBV5-1 to TRBJ2-1; 7 bases map to TRBD2. The CDR3 bases are TGCGCCAGCAGCTTCGCGGGAGTTGATCATGAGCAGTTCTTC. It translates to CASSFAGVDHEQFF. The complete variable domain, with remaining parts taken from reference TRBV5-1 and TRBJ2-1, reads KAGVTQTPRYLIKTRGQQVTLSCSPISGHRSVSWYQQTPGQGLQFLFEYFSETQRNKGNFPGRFSGRQFSNSRSEMNVSTLELGDSALYLCASSFAGVDHEQFFGPGTRLTVL.